The 26 T cell receptor beta chains presented below share a single source sample, sequenced in a study of T cell responses to AZD1222 COVID-19 vaccine. Libraries were prepared by immunoSEQ multiplex PCR; TCRdb keeps only in-frame clonotypes and omits some of them. The sample carries some 120,000 clones, around 92% recorded once. The sequencing here drew on peripheral blood, taken on day 0 of AZD1222 vaccination. The receptors were gathered from an adult in good health.

This clone was found a few times. The gene calls are TRBV18 and TRBJ1-1, with D unresolved. The CDR3 is 14 residues long. V was cut by 4 bases and J by 2 bases, with 11 bases left in between. Germline-derived CDR1 and CDR2 are KGHSH and LQKENI. In nucleotides, the CDR3 is TGTGCCAGCTCACGGTCTAACCTCAACACTGAAGCTTTCTTT. Its protein product is CASSRSNLNTEAFF. The whole variable domain, filled in from reference TRBV18 and TRBJ1-1, reads NAGVMQNPRHLVRRRGQEARLRCSPMKGHSHVYWYRQLPEEGLKFMVYLQKENIIDESGMPKERFSAEFPKEGPSILRIQQVVRGDSAAYFCASSRSNLNTEAFFGQGTRLTVV.

V gene TRBV27 combines with J gene TRBJ1-6; TRBD1 aligns across 8 bases. The V segment lost 6 bases and the J segment 2 bases; nucleotides outside the gene matches: 3. The CDR3 is 15 residues long. CDR1 is MNHEY, CDR2 SMNVEV, per germline (reference sequence). The CDR3 nucleotides are TGTGCCAGCAGAGCGACAGGGGCCTATAATTCACCCCTCCACTTT. Its protein is CASRATGAYNSPLHF.

The J gene is TRBJ2-1, the V gene TRBV27; 8 nucleotides line up with TRBD2. The CDR3 sequence is 16 residues long. In germline, CDR1 is MNHEY, CDR2 SMNVEV (reference sequence). V shed 2 bases, J shed 5 bases, and the junction held 8 bases outside the gene matches. CDR3 DNA sequence: TGTGCCAGCAGTTTAGGCACAGCGGGAGTGGACAATGAGCAGTTCTTC. Its translation is CASSLGTAGVDNEQFF.

This clone was found a few times. V and J are TRBV11-1 and TRBJ1-4; TRBD1 agrees at 8 bases. V trimming: 5 bases; J trimming: 7 bases; junction bases outside the gene matches: 6. The CDR3 loop spans 14 amino acids. CDR1 and CDR2 from the germline V gene are SGHAT and FQDESV (reference sequence). The CDR3 DNA is TGTGCCAGCAGCCTTCAGGGGGCCGGTGAAAAACTGTTTTTT. Amino acid sequence: CASSLQGAGEKLFF.

The V gene is TRBV3-1 (or the pseudogene TRBV3-2), the J gene TRBJ2-3; 8 positions agree with TRBD2. Germline V gene sequence: CDR1 LGHDT, CDR2 YNNKEL (reference sequence). Trimming removed 1 base from V and 3 bases from J; junction bases left unmatched: 6. This CDR3 is 16 amino acids long. The CDR3 loop reads CASSQVAGGMTDTQYF. Here the CDR3 DNA reads TGTGCCAGCAGCCAAGTTGCGGGAGGAATGACAGATACGCAGTATTTT.

The chain recombines TRBV13 with TRBJ2-7; 15 positions agree with TRBD2. V gave up 3 bases and J gave up 4 bases; unmatched junction bases: 16. Per the germline V gene, CDR1 is PRHDT and CDR2 is FYEKMQ (reference sequence). The length of the CDR3 is 20 residues. The CDR3 nucleotides read TGTGCCAGCAGCTTCACCGGACTAGCGGGAGGGGAATTCAAAAGGTACGAGCAGTACTTC. This translates into CASSFTGLAGGEFKRYEQYF.

This clone occurred once. The rearrangement links TRBV19 to TRBJ1-5; D not certain. The CDR3 has 15 residues. Germline V gives CDR1 LNHDA, CDR2 SQIVND (reference sequence). V gave up 4 bases and J gave up 0 bases, with 10 bases separating them. The CDR3 here is CASSTGSYSNQPQHF. For the CDR3, the DNA is TGTGCCAGTAGTACGGGCAGTTATAGCAATCAGCCCCAGCATTTT. Based on the CDR3 plus reference TRBV19 and TRBJ1-5, the full variable domain is DGGITQSPKYLFRKEGQNVTLSCEQNLNHDAMYWYRQDPGQGLRLIYYSQIVNDFQKGDIAEGYSVSREKKESFPLTVTSAQKNPTAFYLCASSTGSYSNQPQHFGDGTRLSIL.

The chain carries TRBV11-2 and TRBJ2-1; 12 bases map to TRBD2. The CDR3 sequence is 16 residues long. CDR1 and CDR2 from the germline V gene are SGHAT and FQNNGV. Trimming cost V 2 bases and J 15 bases; bases outside gene matches: 14. The CDR3: CASSLTGTSGPQGGFF. As DNA, the CDR3 is TGTGCCAGCAGCTTAACCGGGACTAGCGGGCCACAGGGGGGGTTCTTC.

This rearrangement joins TRBV19 to TRBJ1-5, with 10 bases lining up with TRBD1. This CDR3 has 15 amino acids. CDR1 LNHDA and CDR2 SQIVND come from the germline V gene (reference sequence). J gave up 6 bases and V 5 bases, and 7 bases lay outside the gene matches. The CDR3 protein is CASSGWDRGVQPQHF. DNA of the CDR3: TGTGCCAGTAGTGGCTGGGACAGGGGTGTTCAGCCCCAGCATTTT.

The V gene is TRBV6-5, the J gene TRBJ2-7; 9 bases agree with TRBD1. The CDR3 loop spans 15 amino acids. V lost 2 bases to trimming and J lost 2 bases; unmatched junction nucleotides: 4. The germline V gene has CDR1 MNHEY and CDR2 SVGAGI. CDR3: CASSYGTGLPYEQYF. The CDR3 DNA sequence: TGTGCCAGCAGTTACGGGACAGGGCTCCCCTACGAGCAGTACTTC.

The J gene is TRBJ2-3, the V gene TRBV11-2; D may be TRBD1 (5 bases). Germline loops: CDR1 SGHAT, CDR2 FQNNGV. Trimming stripped 1 base from V and 2 bases from J, with 7 bases between. The CDR3 is 14 residues long. CDR3 in DNA: TGTGCCAGCAGCTTAGCACAGGACACAGATACGCAGTATTTT. It encodes CASSLAQDTDTQYF. Combining the CDR3 with reference TRBV11-2 and TRBJ2-3 gives the whole variable domain EAGVAQSPRYKIIEKRQSVAFWCNPISGHATLYWYQQILGQGPKLLIQFQNNGVVDDSQLPKDRFSAERLKGVDSTLKIQPAKLEDSAVYLCASSLAQDTDTQYFGPGTRLTVL.

This chain links TRBV6-2 or TRBV6-3 with TRBJ2-2, with 10 bases fitting TRBD2. Germline assignment: CDR1 MNHEY and CDR2 SVGEGT. The trim removed 6 bases at V and 10 bases at J, leaving 14 bases unmatched. This CDR3 is 16 amino acids long. CDR3 sequence (DNA): TGTGCCAGCAGCCCCCGAGGAGCGGGAGGGAGCATGGAGCTGTTTTTT. It encodes CASSPRGAGGSMELFF.

Note on this clone: The junction departs from the called germline gene at one end, perhaps through a read error. The chain uses TRBV12-3 or TRBV12-4 and TRBJ1-2; no clear D gene. This CDR3 comprises 13 residues. In nucleotides, the CDR3 is TGTGCCAGCAGCTTAGACCCTGTCGTGGGCTACACCTTC. This translates into CASSLDPVVGYTF.

The chain recombines TRBV6-1 with TRBJ2-1; D is uncertain. V lost 1 base and J 6 bases, leaving 13 bases between the germline ends. The CDR3 is made up of 15 amino acids. CDR1 is MNHNS, CDR2 SASEGT, per germline. The CDR3 bases are TGTGCCAGCAGTGAAGTATCCAGGTCCGGCAATGAGCAGTTCTTC. It codes for CASSEVSRSGNEQFF.

There are a few counts of this clone. The chain combines TRBV28 with TRBJ2-1; 8 nucleotides agree with TRBD1. Germline V gene data show CDR1 as MDHEN and CDR2 as SYDVKM. Trimming removed 5 bases from V and 7 bases from J; junction bases left unmatched: 10. The CDR3 has 15 residues. DNA of the CDR3: TGTGCCAGCAGTCCGCCCGAGGACAGGGTGAATGAGCAGTTCTTC. Amino acids: CASSPPEDRVNEQFF.

There are a few counts of this clone. The rearrangement links TRBV19 to TRBJ2-3; 7 bases map to TRBD2. CDR1 is LNHDA and CDR2 is SQIVND in the germline V gene (reference sequence). The ends lost 7 bases at V and 2 bases at J; junction bases unmatched: 12. CDR3 size: 16 residues. Written as DNA, the CDR3 is TGTGCCAGTACCCGGGGCGGGAGCGGGGCCACAGATACGCAGTATTTT. Its translation: CASTRGGSGATDTQYF. The full variable domain, rest sourced from reference TRBV19 and TRBJ2-3, is DGGITQSPKYLFRKEGQNVTLSCEQNLNHDAMYWYRQDPGQGLRLIYYSQIVNDFQKGDIAEGYSVSREKKESFPLTVTSAQKNPTAFYLCASTRGGSGATDTQYFGPGTRLTVL.

The chain employs TRBV2 and TRBJ1-2; 9 nucleotides line up with TRBD1. Germline CDR1 and CDR2: SNHLY and FYNNEI. J gave up 5 bases and V 6 bases, and 7 bases lay outside the gene matches. This CDR3 comprises 14 residues. CDR3 coding DNA: TGTGCCAGCAGACCGGGACAGGGAGCATATGGCTACACCTTC. This sequence encodes CASRPGQGAYGYTF.

J is TRBJ1-2 and V is TRBV2; a possible D gene is TRBD1 (5 bases). The CDR3 spans 11 residues. The V gene lost 6 bases and the J gene lost 8 bases, with 10 bases spanning the gap. Germline V gene data show CDR1 as SNHLY and CDR2 as FYNNEI. As DNA, the CDR3 is TGTGCCAGCAGACAGGCCGCCGGCTACACCTTC. Its translation: CASRQAAGYTF.

The chain employs TRBV28 and TRBJ1-3, with D possibly matching TRBD1 (6 bases). CDR1 MDHEN and CDR2 SYDVKM come from the germline V gene. Trimming shortened V by 1 base and J by 0 bases, and 13 bases separated the two germline ends. This CDR3 has 17 amino acids. CDR3 in DNA: TGTGCCAGCAGTTTATCCCCGGACAGCTACTCTGGAAACACCATATATTTT. This sequence encodes CASSLSPDSYSGNTIYF.

CDR3 sequence reads: CASSLGRLGTEAFF. Written as DNA, the CDR3 is TGTGCCAGCAGCTTAGGACGGTTGGGCACTGAAGCTTTCTTT. The chain has TRBV7-3 and TRBJ1-1; D not certain. V was cut by 2 bases and J by 4 bases, with 11 bases left in between. The CDR3 covers 14 residues. The germline gives CDR1 SGHTA, CDR2 FQGTGA.

J is TRBJ2-5 and V is TRBV28, with D perhaps matching TRBD1 (6 bases). The CDR3 has 15 amino acids. The V gene lost 4 bases and the J gene lost 4 bases, with 16 bases spanning the gap. The germline gives CDR1 MDHEN, CDR2 SYDVKM. The CDR3 sequence: CASSSPTRGTETQYF. As DNA, the CDR3 is TGTGCCAGCAGTTCCCCGACAAGGGGGACAGAGACCCAGTACTTC.

This rearrangement joins TRBV19 to TRBJ2-1; tentatively, D is TRBD2 (6 bases). Germline loops: CDR1 LNHDA, CDR2 SQIVND (reference sequence). This CDR3 spans 14 amino acids. V was shortened by 4 bases and J by 8 bases, with 15 bases between the two germline ends. The DNA for the CDR3 is TGTGCCAGTAGTAAACTAGCTTCGAGTGATGAGCAGTTCTTC. It translates to CASSKLASSDEQFF.

The V and J genes are TRBV28 and TRBJ2-7, with 8 positions matching TRBD2. Trimming removed 3 bases from V and 4 bases from J; junction bases left unmatched: 8. The CDR3 consists of 15 residues. Germline CDR1 is MDHEN and CDR2 is SYDVKM. CDR3 sequence: CASSFSGTRGYEQYF. DNA for the CDR3: TGTGCCAGCAGTTTCTCCGGGACTAGAGGGTACGAGCAGTACTTC.

This sequence joins TRBV5-5 and TRBJ2-7; 7 bases are a match to TRBD1. The CDR3 runs 15 residues. Trimming took 4 bases from V and 2 from J; bases not matched to a gene: 9. CDR1 and CDR2 from the germline V gene are SGHKS and YYEKEE (reference sequence). CDR3 DNA: TGTGCCAGCAGCGCGGACAGGAAACTAACCTACGAGCAGTACTTC. Residues: CASSADRKLTYEQYF.

This sequence joins TRBV4-1 and TRBJ2-1, with TRBD2 matching 11 bases. Trimming took 4 bases from V and 5 from J; bases not matched to a gene: 1. The CDR3 consists of 14 residues. Germline V lookup: CDR1 MGHRA, CDR2 YSYEKL. The CDR3 is CASSPGLADNEQFF. The CDR3 DNA reads TGCGCCAGCAGCCCGGGACTAGCGGACAATGAGCAGTTCTTC.

J is TRBJ2-4 and V is TRBV18; 8 bases match TRBD1. V was pared by 3 bases and J by 5 bases, with 9 bases of the junction left unmatched. The germline V gene has CDR1 KGHSH and CDR2 LQKENI. This CDR3 is 16 amino acids long. The CDR3 reads CASSPAGGGQENIQYF. The CDR3, as DNA: TGTGCCAGCTCACCGGCAGGGGGCGGTCAGGAAAACATTCAGTACTTC. Filled out from reference TRBV18 and TRBJ2-4, the complete variable domain reads NAGVMQNPRHLVRRRGQEARLRCSPMKGHSHVYWYRQLPEEGLKFMVYLQKENIIDESGMPKERFSAEFPKEGPSILRIQQVVRGDSAAYFCASSPAGGGQENIQYFGAGTRLSVL.